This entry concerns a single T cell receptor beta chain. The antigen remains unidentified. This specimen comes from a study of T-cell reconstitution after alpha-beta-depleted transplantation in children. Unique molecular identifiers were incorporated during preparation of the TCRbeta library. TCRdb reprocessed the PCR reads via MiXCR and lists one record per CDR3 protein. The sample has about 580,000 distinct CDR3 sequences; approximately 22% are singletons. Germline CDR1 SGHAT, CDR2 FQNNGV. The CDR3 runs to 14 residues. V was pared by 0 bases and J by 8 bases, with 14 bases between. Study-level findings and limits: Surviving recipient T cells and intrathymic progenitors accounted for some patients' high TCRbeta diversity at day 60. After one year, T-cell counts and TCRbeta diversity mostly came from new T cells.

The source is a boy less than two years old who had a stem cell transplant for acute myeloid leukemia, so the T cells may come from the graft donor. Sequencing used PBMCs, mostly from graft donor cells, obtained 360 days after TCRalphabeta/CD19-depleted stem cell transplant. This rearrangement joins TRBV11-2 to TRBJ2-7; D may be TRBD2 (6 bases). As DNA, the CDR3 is TGTGCCAGCAGCTTAGATCGTTTGGGGGGACAGCAGTACGTC. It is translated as CASSLDRLGGQQYV.